What follows are 15 T cell receptor beta chains derived from one specimen sequenced in a study of blood T cell repertoires in COVID-19. This table comes from immunoSEQ multiplex PCR, and its TCRdb copy is limited to in-frame clones, with some not included. The table has some 170,000 clones, 70% to 90% seen once; the top ten hold approximately 10%. The material sequenced was peripheral blood. Receptors were obtained from a human donor in a cohort sampled during active COVID-19.

CDR3 nucleotide sequence: TGTGCCAGCTCCGACAGGTCCACAGATACGCAGTATTTT. This translates into CASSDRSTDTQYF. The V gene is TRBV18, the J gene TRBJ2-3; a weak D match, TRBD1 (6 bases). The CDR3 consists of 13 residues. The germline gives CDR1 KGHSH, CDR2 LQKENI. V gave up 6 bases and J gave up 2 bases, with 9 bases separating them.

The rearrangement joins TRBV5-5 to TRBJ1-6; TRBD1 is a possible D gene (6 bases). The germline V gene encodes CDR1 SGHKS and CDR2 YYEKEE (reference sequence). Trimming left V 4 bases short and J 4 bases short, with 12 bases between. This CDR3 region has 15 residues. The CDR3 nucleotides read TGTGCCAGCAGCCGTATAGGGGGATATAATTCACCCCTCCACTTT. Protein sequence: CASSRIGGYNSPLHF.

The V gene is TRBV19, the J gene TRBJ1-2; 7 nucleotides agree with TRBD1. The CDR3 length is 11 residues. V dropped 10 bases and J dropped 7; count of bases not matched to a gene: 6. Per germline, CDR1 LNHDA and CDR2 SQIVND (reference sequence). The CDR3 sequence is CATHRGGGYTF. Written as DNA, the CDR3 is TGTGCCACCCACAGGGGCGGTGGCTACACCTTC.

The genes are TRBV19 and TRBJ2-2; D remains unclear. The V gene lost 9 bases and the J gene lost 5 bases, with 7 bases spanning the gap. The V gene's germline CDR1 is LNHDA and CDR2 SQIVND (reference sequence). The CDR3 runs to 11 residues. CDR3: CASDATGELFF. The CDR3 DNA sequence: TGTGCCAGCGATGCGACCGGGGAGCTGTTTTTT.

This chain's CDR3 is CASSLGRGSARETQYF. CDR3 nucleotides: TGTGCCAGCAGCTTAGGGCGGGGGTCCGCCCGAGAGACCCAGTACTTC. The V call is TRBV11-3, the J call TRBJ2-5; TRBD2 agrees at 7 bases. CDR1 and CDR2 from the germline V gene are SGHNT and YENEEA. The CDR3 spans 16 residues. Germline trimming cut 1 base from V and 4 bases from J; bases unmatched to any gene: 9.

The chain links TRBV30 to TRBJ1-2, with D possibly TRBD1 on 5 matching bases. The V gene lost 6 bases and the J gene lost 4 bases, with 15 bases spanning the gap. Looked up from germline, CDR1 is GTSNPN and CDR2 is SVGIG (reference sequence). The CDR3 runs 13 residues. This CDR3 is CACKGDLGYGYTF. The CDR3 bases are TGTGCCTGCAAAGGGGATCTCGGCTATGGCTACACCTTC.

V usage is TRBV18 and J usage is TRBJ2-2, with D tentatively TRBD1 (5 bases). The germline V and J ends were trimmed by 5 bases and 1 base, with 8 bases remaining between them. Germline V gives CDR1 KGHSH, CDR2 LQKENI. The CDR3 contains 14 residues. Written as DNA, the CDR3 is TGTGCCAGCTCAACGCAGGGGAACACCGGGGAGCTGTTTTTT. Amino acids: CASSTQGNTGELFF. Variable domain in full (rest from reference TRBV18 and TRBJ2-2): NAGVMQNPRHLVRRRGQEARLRCSPMKGHSHVYWYRQLPEEGLKFMVYLQKENIIDESGMPKERFSAEFPKEGPSILRIQQVVRGDSAAYFCASSTQGNTGELFFGEGSRLTVL.

This sequence joins TRBV10-3 and TRBJ1-1; D call uncertain. There are 14 residues in the CDR3. Germline V gene sequence: CDR1 ENHRY, CDR2 SYGVKD. The V gene lost 2 bases and the J gene lost 0 bases, with 7 bases spanning the gap. CDR3 in amino acids: CAISEGAVNTEAFF. The CDR3 nucleotides read TGTGCCATCAGTGAGGGAGCTGTGAACACTGAAGCTTTCTTT.

The chain has TRBV7-2 and TRBJ2-2, with 9 bases aligning to TRBD2. With 0 bases clipped from V and 7 bases from J, the junction kept 3 bases outside the gene matches. Germline values: CDR1 SGHTA, CDR2 FQGNSA. CDR3 length equals 15 residues. CDR3 region: CASSLAREGNGELFF. CDR3 nucleotide sequence: TGTGCCAGCAGCTTAGCGCGGGAGGGAAACGGGGAGCTGTTTTTT.

The V gene is TRBV3-1 (or the pseudogene TRBV3-2), the J gene TRBJ1-2; 8 bases agree with TRBD1. Germline V gives CDR1 LGHDT, CDR2 YNNKEL (reference sequence). Germline trimming cut 4 bases from V and 6 bases from J; bases unmatched to any gene: 13. CDR3 length: 16 amino acids. Written as DNA, the CDR3 is TGTGCCAGCAGCCCCCGGGGCGCAGGGGGCGCGAATGGCTACACCTTC. This codes for CASSPRGAGGANGYTF.

The gene calls are TRBV19 and TRBJ1-2, with D possibly TRBD1 on 5 matching bases. Germline V gives CDR1 LNHDA, CDR2 SQIVND (reference sequence). The CDR3 consists of 14 residues. Deletions cut 5 bases from V and 3 bases from J, with 13 bases between. The CDR3 spells CASSPGTLYYGYTF. As DNA, the CDR3 is TGTGCCAGTAGTCCAGGGACTCTATACTATGGCTACACCTTC. Full variable domain (remainder filled in from reference TRBV19 and TRBJ1-2): DGGITQSPKYLFRKEGQNVTLSCEQNLNHDAMYWYRQDPGQGLRLIYYSQIVNDFQKGDIAEGYSVSREKKESFPLTVTSAQKNPTAFYLCASSPGTLYYGYTFGSGTRLTVV.

This sequence joins TRBV5-1 and TRBJ2-3; D possibly corresponds to TRBD2 (5 bases). V dropped 2 bases and J dropped 6 bases, with 10 bases sitting between them. The CDR3 extends over 13 amino acids. Germline V gives CDR1 SGHRS, CDR2 YFSETQ. CDR3 sequence reads: CASSLSPGDTQYF. DNA of the CDR3: TGCGCCAGCAGCTTAAGCCCGGGGGATACGCAGTATTTT.

V and J are TRBV4-2 and TRBJ2-7; 8 nucleotides agree with TRBD2. V trimming: 4 bases; J trimming: 2 bases; junction bases outside the gene matches: 7. Germline CDR1 is LGHNA and CDR2 is YNFKEQ. The CDR3 is 15 amino acids. The CDR3 DNA reads TGTGCCAGCAGCCGGGATAGCGGGAATGCCTACGAGCAGTACTTC. Translation: CASSRDSGNAYEQYF.

This clone was seen repeatedly, ten times or more. This CDR3 is CASSSSRANSPLHF. The CDR3 DNA is TGTGCCAGCAGTTCCTCCAGGGCTAATTCACCCCTCCACTTT. The chain has TRBV6-5 and TRBJ1-6; a weak D match, TRBD1 (5 bases). With 4 bases removed from V and 6 bases from J, the gap between germline ends came to 10 bases. The CDR3 loop spans 14 amino acids. Germline CDR1 is MNHEY and CDR2 is SVGAGI.

This chain uses TRBV7-2 with TRBJ2-1, with a possible D match to TRBD1 (6 bases). Trimming shortened V by 5 bases and J by 3 bases, and 20 bases separated the two germline ends. Germline V CDR1 and CDR2: SGHTA, FQGNSA. The length of the CDR3 is 17 residues. The CDR3: CASSKGPGTLLYNEQFF. Here the CDR3 DNA reads TGTGCCAGCAGCAAAGGCCCCGGGACACTCCTCTACAATGAGCAGTTCTTC.